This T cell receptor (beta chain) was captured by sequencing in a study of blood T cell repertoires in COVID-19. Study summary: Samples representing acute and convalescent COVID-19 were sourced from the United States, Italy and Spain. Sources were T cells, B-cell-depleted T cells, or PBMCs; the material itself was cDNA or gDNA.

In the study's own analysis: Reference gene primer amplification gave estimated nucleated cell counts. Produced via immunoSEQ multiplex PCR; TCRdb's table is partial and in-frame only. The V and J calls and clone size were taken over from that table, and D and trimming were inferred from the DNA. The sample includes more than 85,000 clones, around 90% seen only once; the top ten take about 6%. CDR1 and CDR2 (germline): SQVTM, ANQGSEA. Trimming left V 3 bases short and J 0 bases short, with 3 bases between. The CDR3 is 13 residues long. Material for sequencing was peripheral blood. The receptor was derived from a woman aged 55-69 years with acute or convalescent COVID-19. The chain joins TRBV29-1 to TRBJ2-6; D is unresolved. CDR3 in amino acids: CSVDLSGANVLTF. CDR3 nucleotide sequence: TGCAGCGTTGACCTCTCTGGGGCCAACGTCCTGACTTTC.